A selection of T cell receptor beta chains follows, all from one sample in a study of blood T cell repertoires in COVID-19. TCRdb keeps only in-frame clones here, not all; method: immunoSEQ multiplex PCR. This sample has 400,000 or so clones, with 70% to 90% found just once. Sequenced: peripheral blood. These receptors originate from a woman in her thirties or forties with COVID-19, enrolled during active disease. The CDR3 runs from the conserved cysteine through the conserved F or W. D genes are given only for firm matches. Size is stated for part of the rows, as once, few or many counts, or as a class when the clone is expanded.

NA TRBJ2-5 TRBV7-2 NA TGTGCCAGCAGCGTCTCAATCGGGGTGGGGGCAGCAGAGACCCAGTACTTC CASSVSIGVGAAETQYF
NA TRBJ1-4 TRBV7-2 NA TGTGCCAGCAGCTTAGCGCGAACTAATGAAAAACTGTTTTTT CASSLARTNEKLFF
TRBD1 TRBJ2-7 TRBV5-1 NA TGCGCCAGCAGCTCTACCGGGACAGGGGGCGAGCAGTACTTC CASSSTGTGGEQYF
NA TRBJ2-7 TRBV5-1 NA TGCGCCAGCAGCTTGGTCCGGGGGAAGGCCTACGAGCAGTACTTC CASSLVRGKAYEQYF
NA TRBJ2-7 TRBV21-1 NA TGTGCCAGCAGCAGACAGGAAACCTACGAGCAGTACTTC CASSRQETYEQYF
NA TRBJ1-1 TRBV28 NA TGTGCCCACGCCGGCGGTCCTCTGAACACTGAAGCTTTCTTT CAHAGGPLNTEAFF
TRBD1 TRBJ2-5 TRBV27 NA TGTGCCAGCAGTTTAGGGACAGGGAAAGAGACCCAGTACTTC CASSLGTGKETQYF
NA TRBJ1-1 TRBV6-5 NA TGTGCCAGCAGTTACCGCGGGGGAGTGAACACTGAAGCTTTCTTT CASSYRGGVNTEAFF
NA TRBJ2-7 TRBV27 NA TGTGCCAGCAGTTTACGGGACTCAGTCTCCGAGCAGTACTTC CASSLRDSVSEQYF
TRBD2 TRBJ2-3 TRBV28 NA TGTGCCAGCAGCGAAACGGGCGGGGGAACGAGCACAGATACGCAGTATTTT CASSETGGGTSTDTQYF
NA TRBJ2-6 TRBV18 NA TGTGCCAGCTCACTCACTGGGGCCAACGTCCTGACTTTC CASSLTGANVLTF
NA TRBJ2-2 TRBV10-2 NA TGCGCCAGCTCCCCTAGGGGGACCACCGGGGAGCTGTTTTTT CASSPRGTTGELFF
NA TRBJ2-7 TRBV21-1 NA TGTGCCAGCACCCGCCCTAGATACGAGCAGTACTTC CASTRPRYEQYF
TRBD1 TRBJ1-5 TRBV7-9 NA TGTGCCAGCAGCTTAGGGACAGGGGGCAATCAGCCCCAGCATTTT CASSLGTGGNQPQHF
NA TRBJ1-4 TRBV29-1 once TGCAGCGTTTGTCCTGGGGGGGTTTCTGAAAAACTGTTTTTT CSVCPGGVSEKLFF
NA TRBJ2-7 TRBV5-5 NA TGTGCCAGCAGACTTCTGGGACAAACCGAGCAGTACTTC CASRLLGQTEQYF
NA TRBJ1-5 TRBV6-2/TRBV6-3 NA TGTGCCAGCAGTTACTACGACAGGCCACGGGGTCAGCCCCAGCATTTT CASSYYDRPRGQPQHF
NA TRBJ1-6 TRBV5-1 NA TGCGCCAGCAGCCTGGACAGCCCGAGCTCCTATAATTCACCCCTCCACTTT CASSLDSPSSYNSPLHF
NA TRBJ2-7 TRBV21-1 NA TGTGCCAGCAGCAAATCCGGGACTAGCGGGCTCTACGAGCAGTACTTC CASSKSGTSGLYEQYF
TRBD2 TRBJ2-5 TRBV27 NA TGTGCCAGCAGTTTGCAGAGCGGGAGGGCTCGAGGGGAGACCCAGTACTTC CASSLQSGRARGETQYF
TRBD1 TRBJ1-4 TRBV18 once TGTGCCAGCTCTAGGACAGGGCGAGATGAAAAACTGTTTTTT CASSRTGRDEKLFF
NA TRBJ1-1 TRBV12-3/TRBV12-4 NA TGTGCCAGCAGCCGCAGGGTAACTGAAGCTTTCTTT CASSRRVTEAFF
NA TRBJ1-5 TRBV5-8 once TGTGCCAGCAGCTTACGACAAAATCAGCCCCAGCATTTT CASSLRQNQPQHF
NA TRBJ2-5 TRBV12-3/TRBV12-4 NA TGTGCCAGCAGTTACAGGGAGACCCAGTACTTC CASSYRETQYF
NA TRBJ1-2 TRBV7-9 once TGTGCCAGCAGCCTTGGTCGGGAGGGTAACTATGGCTACACCTTC CASSLGREGNYGYTF
TRBD2 TRBJ2-1 TRBV9 NA TGTGCCAGCAGCGCAAGAGGGACTAGCGGGGGACACAATGAGCAGTTCTTC CASSARGTSGGHNEQFF
NA TRBJ2-5 TRBV11-1 NA TGTGCCAGCGCCTCGGTGCCTTGGACAGTAAAGGGGAACCAGTACTTC CASASVPWTVKGNQYF
NA TRBJ2-5 TRBV7-2 NA TGTGCCAGCAGCTTCGGGGTTCAGGGGGAGACCCAGTACTTC CASSFGVQGETQYF
TRBD1 TRBJ1-1 TRBV7-2 NA TGTGCCAGCAGCTTGTTTTGGACAGGGTCCACTGAAGCTTTCTTT CASSLFWTGSTEAFF
NA TRBJ1-1 TRBV2 once TGTGCCAGCAGGGGGGGGGCAGCAAAAGACACTGAAGCTTTCTTT CASRGGAAKDTEAFF
NA TRBJ1-2 TRBV9 NA TGTGCCAGCAGCGTAGAAGCCCTAAGCTATGGCTACACCTTC CASSVEALSYGYTF
TRBD1 TRBJ1-2 TRBV18 once TGTGCCAGCTCACCATTCGACAGGGACTATGGCTACACCTTC CASSPFDRDYGYTF
NA TRBJ2-7 TRBV6-5 few TGTGCCACCCAGTTTAACCGCCTGGCAGCCTACGAGCAGTACTTC CATQFNRLAAYEQYF
TRBD2 TRBJ2-3 TRBV7-9 NA TGTGCCAGCAGCTTAGGATCTAGCGGGAGGACCCGCACAGATACGCAGTATTTT CASSLGSSGRTRTDTQYF
TRBD1 TRBJ2-2 TRBV7-2 NA TGTGCCAGCAGCCCGGGGACAGTCTCCGGGGAGCTGTTTTTT CASSPGTVSGELFF
NA TRBJ2-2 TRBV7-9 few TGTGCCAGCAGCCGCTTGGGACTCCAGGCGGTAGGGGAGCTGTTTTTT CASSRLGLQAVGELFF
TRBD1 TRBJ1-4 TRBV6-6 NA TGTGCCAGCAGTCCTCCAGGGGGCGGCTCAACTAATGAAAAACTGTTTTTT CASSPPGGGSTNEKLFF
NA TRBJ1-2 TRBV6-6 NA TGTGCCAGCAGTTCCATCCAGGATTCTCACTATGGCTACACCTTC CASSSIQDSHYGYTF
NA TRBJ2-5 TRBV7-7 NA TGTGCTAGCAGCTCACGAGGGAGTCCAGAGACCCAGTACTTC CASSSRGSPETQYF
NA TRBJ1-1 TRBV29-1 NA TGCAGCGTCCATGGACAGCCGAACACTGAAGCTTTCTTT CSVHGQPNTEAFF
TRBD2 TRBJ2-4 TRBV7-3 once TGTGCCAGCAGCTTACGTCTAGCGGGAGGTGCGGACATTCAGTACTTC CASSLRLAGGADIQYF
TRBD1 TRBJ2-7 TRBV2 NA TGTGCCAGCCTGCAGGGACAGGTTTCCTACGAGCAGTACTTC CASLQGQVSYEQYF
TRBD1 TRBJ1-2 TRBV29-1 NA TGCAGCGTTCGTACAGGGGACTATGGCTACACCTTC CSVRTGDYGYTF
NA TRBJ2-2 TRBV7-3 NA TGTGCCAGCAGCACAAAAGGGCAGGGAATTAGCACCGGGGAGCTGTTTTTT CASSTKGQGISTGELFF
TRBD2 TRBJ2-3 TRBV7-3 NA TGTGCCAGCAGCCCCTTTCCTAGCGGGAGGACCAGCACAGATACGCAGTATTTT CASSPFPSGRTSTDTQYF
TRBD1 TRBJ2-7 TRBV28 NA TGTGCCAGCAGTTTGAGACAGGGGGTTTCCTACGAGCAGTACTTC CASSLRQGVSYEQYF
NA TRBJ1-4 TRBV7-2 NA TGTGCCAGCAGCTTAGTAAAGGGGCAGGGTGAAAAACTGTTTTTT CASSLVKGQGEKLFF
TRBD1 TRBJ1-4 TRBV19 NA TGTGCCAGTCGTCGGGACAGGGGTAATGAAAAACTGTTTTTT CASRRDRGNEKLFF
NA TRBJ1-6 TRBV11-2 NA TGTGCCAGCAGCTTACAGGGAAGCTCCTATAATTCACCCCTCCACTTT CASSLQGSSYNSPLHF
TRBD2 TRBJ2-5 TRBV15 NA TGTGCCACCAGCCGGGGGGAGGAGACCCAGTACTTC CATSRGEETQYF
NA TRBJ1-2 TRBV27 NA TGTGCCAGCAGTTCTCCCGAACAGGTTGCGACTCATGGCTACACCTTC CASSSPEQVATHGYTF
TRBD1 TRBJ1-5 TRBV28 NA TGTGCCAGCAGTTTAGCAGGGGGAGATGGTCAGCCCCAGCATTTT CASSLAGGDGQPQHF
NA TRBJ1-5 TRBV20-1 many TGCAGTGCTAGTAATCAGGGGCAATATAGCAATCAGCCCCAGCATTTT CSASNQGQYSNQPQHF
NA TRBJ2-3 TRBV19 NA TGTGCCACCGGGCTGGGAGAGGCAGATACGCAGTATTTT CATGLGEADTQYF
NA TRBJ1-2 TRBV30 NA TGTGCCTGGAGTGGGAGGCTTGGCTACACCTTC CAWSGRLGYTF